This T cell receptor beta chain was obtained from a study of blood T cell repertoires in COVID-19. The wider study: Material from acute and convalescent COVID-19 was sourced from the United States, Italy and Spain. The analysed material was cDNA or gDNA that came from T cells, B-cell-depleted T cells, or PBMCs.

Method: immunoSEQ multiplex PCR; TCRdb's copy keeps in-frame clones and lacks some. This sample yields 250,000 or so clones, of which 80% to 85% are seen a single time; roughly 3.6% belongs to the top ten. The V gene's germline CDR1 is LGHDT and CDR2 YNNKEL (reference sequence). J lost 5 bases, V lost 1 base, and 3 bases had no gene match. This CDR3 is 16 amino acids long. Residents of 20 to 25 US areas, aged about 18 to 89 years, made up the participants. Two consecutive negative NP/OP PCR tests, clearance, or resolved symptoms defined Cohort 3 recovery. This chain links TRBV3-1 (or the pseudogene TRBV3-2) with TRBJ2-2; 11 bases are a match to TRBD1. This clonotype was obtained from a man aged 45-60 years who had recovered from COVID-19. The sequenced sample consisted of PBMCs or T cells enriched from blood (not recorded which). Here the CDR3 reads CASSQGTGGRTGELFF. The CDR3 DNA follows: TGTGCCAGCAGCCAAGGGACAGGGGGCAGAACCGGGGAGCTGTTTTTT.